The 2 T cell receptor beta chains below come from one sample, sequenced in a study of CD8 T cells in ankylosing spondylitis. Each CDR3 protein gets one entry after TCRdb re-called the 5' RACE reads with MiXCR. This table has over 600,000 distinct CDR3 sequences, roughly 19% appearing once. Antigens of these TCRs are unknown. Study-wide results and caveats: One TCR beta motif, made up of about 8 highly homologous variants, appeared characteristic of ankylosing spondylitis blood.

The sample comprised blood, either unsorted or a sorted T cell fraction (not recorded which). These receptors came from a male donor with ankylosing spondylitis.

This clonotype was counted between two and nine times. V usage is TRBV6-5 and J usage is TRBJ2-3; TRBD1 or TRBD2 may be the D gene (6 bases each). V lost 2 bases to trimming and J lost 6 bases, with 15 bases between them. The CDR3 length is 15 residues. Germline values: CDR1 MNHEY, CDR2 SVGAGI. The CDR3 loop reads CASSYERGRYDTQYF. The CDR3 coding sequence is TGTGCCAGCAGTTACGAAAGGGGGAGGTACGATACGCAGTATTTT.

Here the CDR3 DNA reads TGTGCCTGGAGCGCCCTAGGAGCGGCCATAGGCAATGAGCAGTTCTTC. Translation: CAWSALGAAIGNEQFF. The chain carries TRBV30 and TRBJ2-1, with D possibly matching TRBD2 (5 bases). V lost 3 bases to trimming and J lost 6 bases, with 21 bases between them. This CDR3 has 16 residues. The germline CDR1 and CDR2 sequences are GTSNPN and SVGIG (reference sequence). The full variable domain, rest sourced from reference TRBV30 and TRBJ2-1, is SQTIHQWPATLVQPVGSPLSLECTVEGTSNPNLYWYRQAAGRGLQLLFYSVGIGQISSEVPQNLSASRPQDRQFILSSKKLLLSDSGFYLCAWSALGAAIGNEQFFGPGTRLTVL.